Listed below are T cell receptor beta chains from one sample, sequenced in a study of OX40 agonist ivuxolimab in advanced cancers. The repertoire was sequenced with immunoSEQ multiplex PCR; TCRdb's copy has only in-frame clones and lacks some. The sample yields some 110,000 clones, around 95% seen once. This sample comprised CD4+ or CD8+ T cells sorted from blood, obtained in a trial of the OX40 agonist ivuxolimab. These receptors were obtained from an adult with an advanced solid tumor such as melanoma, head and neck, liver or kidney cancer. CDR3s include the opening cysteine and the closing phenylalanine or tryptophan. The D gene is left open where the match is weak. Rows give clone size only sometimes, using once, few, many, or a class for an expanded clone.

TRBJ2-1	few	TRBD2	TRBV11-3	CASSLRGSGGNEQFF	TGTGCCAGCAGCTTACGCGGGAGTGGTGGCAATGAGCAGTTCTTC
TRBJ1-5	-	-	TRBV2	CASRGEPTSQPQHF	TGTGCCAGCAGGGGAGAACCAACCTCTCAGCCCCAGCATTTT
TRBJ2-7	-	-	TRBV19	CASSGSDSYEQYF	TGTGCCAGTAGTGGGTCAGATTCCTACGAGCAGTACTTC
TRBJ2-1	-	-	TRBV2	CASSEGADEQFF	TGTGCCAGCAGTGAAGGGGCGGATGAGCAGTTCTTC
TRBJ1-1	-	TRBD1	TRBV5-5	CASSLQGIFTEAFF	TGTGCCAGCAGTTTACAGGGGATATTCACTGAAGCTTTCTTT
TRBJ1-1	-	TRBD1	TRBV7-8	CASSFLGQGARYTEAFF	TGTGCCAGCAGCTTTCTAGGACAGGGGGCGCGTTACACTGAAGCTTTCTTT
TRBJ2-6	-	TRBD1	TRBV4-3	CASSQWGKGGLPGANVLTF	TGCGCCAGCAGCCAATGGGGGAAAGGGGGCCTCCCTGGGGCCAACGTCCTGACTTTC
TRBJ1-5	-	TRBD1	TRBV28	CASSPSPGQGAQVNQPQHF	TGTGCCAGCAGCCCCTCTCCGGGACAGGGGGCGCAGGTCAATCAGCCCCAGCATTTT
TRBJ2-5	-	TRBD2	TRBV5-8	CASSLAGLAGETQYF	TGTGCCAGCAGCTTGGCCGGACTAGCAGGAGAGACCCAGTACTTC
TRBJ2-2	-	-	TRBV5-1	CASFPRGAWNTGELFF	TGCGCCAGCTTTCCTAGGGGGGCGTGGAACACCGGGGAGCTGTTTTTT
TRBJ2-1	-	TRBD1	TRBV28	CASSFHRGPNSEQFF	TGTGCCAGCAGTTTCCACAGGGGGCCCAATAGTGAGCAGTTCTTC
TRBJ1-3	-	-	TRBV15	CATSRVFPGGNTIYF	TGTGCCACCAGCAGAGTATTCCCTGGAGGAAACACCATATATTTT
TRBJ2-5	-	-	TRBV5-1	CASSRGGGNEETQYF	TGCGCCAGCAGCAGGGGAGGAGGGAATGAAGAGACCCAGTACTTC
TRBJ2-3	-	-	TRBV11-2	CASSLTLGNTDTQYF	TGTGCCAGCAGCTTAACGTTGGGTAACACAGATACGCAGTATTTT
TRBJ2-1	once	-	TRBV5-1	CASSLGVRNEQFF	TGCGCCAGCAGCTTGGGGGTACGCAATGAGCAGTTCTTC
TRBJ2-3	-	-	TRBV2	CASSVPPGGGTDTQYF	TGTGCCAGCAGTGTGCCCCCCGGCGGGGGCACAGATACGCAGTATTTT
TRBJ2-3	-	-	TRBV7-3	CASSLTGQTDTQYF	TGTGCCAGCAGCTTAACGGGGCAGACAGATACGCAGTATTTT
TRBJ1-5	few	-	TRBV2	CASLDSPNQPQHF	TGTGCCAGCCTAGATAGCCCCAATCAGCCCCAGCATTTT
TRBJ1-1	-	-	TRBV2	CASSDLVLNTEAFF	TGTGCCAGCAGTGATCTGGTCCTGAACACTGAAGCTTTCTTT
TRBJ2-5	-	-	TRBV7-2	CASSLGVGGSYQETQYF	TGTGCCAGCAGCCTAGGTGTTGGGGGGTCATACCAAGAGACCCAGTACTTC
TRBJ1-1	-	TRBD1	TRBV18	CASSSIPGQRNTEAFF	TGTGCCAGCTCATCTATACCGGGACAGAGGAACACTGAAGCTTTCTTT
TRBJ2-7	-	-	TRBV28	CASTTGGGGYEQYF	TGTGCCAGCACTACGGGTGGAGGGGGCTACGAGCAGTACTTC
TRBJ2-3	-	TRBD1	TRBV19	CASSMSGGVRTDTQYF	TGTGCCAGTAGTATGTCAGGGGGAGTAAGGACAGATACGCAGTATTTT
TRBJ2-3	-	TRBD1	TRBV10-3	CAIQGQGEALRQYF	TGTGCCATCCAAGGACAGGGGGAAGCACTCAGGCAGTATTTT
TRBJ2-5	-	-	TRBV7-9	CASSSSSTRQETQYF	TGTGCCAGCAGCTCCTCCTCGACCAGACAAGAGACCCAGTACTTC
TRBJ1-2	-	-	TRBV19	CASSIGDAHRGYTF	TGTGCCAGTAGTATAGGGGACGCCCACCGTGGCTACACCTTC
TRBJ2-7	few	-	TRBV6-4	CASSADISSYEQYF	TGTGCCAGCAGTGCGGACATTAGCTCCTACGAGCAGTACTTC